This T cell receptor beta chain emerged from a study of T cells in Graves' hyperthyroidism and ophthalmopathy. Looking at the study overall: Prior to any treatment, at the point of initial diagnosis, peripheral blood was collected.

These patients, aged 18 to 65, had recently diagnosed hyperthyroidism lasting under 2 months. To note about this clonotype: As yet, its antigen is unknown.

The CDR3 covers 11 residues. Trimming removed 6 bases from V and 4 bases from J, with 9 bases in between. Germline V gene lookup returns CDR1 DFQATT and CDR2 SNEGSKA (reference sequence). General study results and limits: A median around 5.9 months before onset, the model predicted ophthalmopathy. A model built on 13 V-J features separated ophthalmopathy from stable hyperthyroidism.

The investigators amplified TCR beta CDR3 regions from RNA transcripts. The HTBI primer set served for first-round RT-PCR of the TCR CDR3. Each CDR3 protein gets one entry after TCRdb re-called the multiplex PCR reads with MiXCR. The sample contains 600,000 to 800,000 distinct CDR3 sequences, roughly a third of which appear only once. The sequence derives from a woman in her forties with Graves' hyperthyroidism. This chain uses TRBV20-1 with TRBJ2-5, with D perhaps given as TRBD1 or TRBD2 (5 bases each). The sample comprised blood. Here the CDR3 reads CSAAGTETQYF. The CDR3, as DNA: TGCAGTGCGGCCGGGACAGAGACCCAGTACTTC.